Described below is a single TCR beta chain sequence and its context. These data originate in a study of CD8 T cells in Susac syndrome. TCR beta was sequenced from blood CD8+ and CD4+ T cells. Reverse transcription of roughly 0.5 to 1 ug RNA was carried out with random hexamers. TCRdb passed the immunoSEQ multiplex PCR reads through MiXCR, listing each CDR3 protein once. The sample yields roughly 330,000 distinct CDR3 sequences, roughly nine tenths seen once. This TCR was sampled from a human donor with multiple sclerosis. What was sequenced was CD4+ T cells from PBMCs.

The CDR3 region is CAWSVGTGSGNTIYF. In nucleotides, the CDR3 is TGTGCCTGGAGTGTGGGGACAGGATCTGGAAACACCATATATTTT. V gene TRBV30 combines with J gene TRBJ1-3, with 8 nucleotides matching TRBD1. CDR3 length: 15 residues. The J segment lost 1 base and the V segment lost 0 bases, leaving 2 bases of the junction unmatched. From germline, CDR1 is GTSNPN and CDR2 SVGIG (reference sequence).